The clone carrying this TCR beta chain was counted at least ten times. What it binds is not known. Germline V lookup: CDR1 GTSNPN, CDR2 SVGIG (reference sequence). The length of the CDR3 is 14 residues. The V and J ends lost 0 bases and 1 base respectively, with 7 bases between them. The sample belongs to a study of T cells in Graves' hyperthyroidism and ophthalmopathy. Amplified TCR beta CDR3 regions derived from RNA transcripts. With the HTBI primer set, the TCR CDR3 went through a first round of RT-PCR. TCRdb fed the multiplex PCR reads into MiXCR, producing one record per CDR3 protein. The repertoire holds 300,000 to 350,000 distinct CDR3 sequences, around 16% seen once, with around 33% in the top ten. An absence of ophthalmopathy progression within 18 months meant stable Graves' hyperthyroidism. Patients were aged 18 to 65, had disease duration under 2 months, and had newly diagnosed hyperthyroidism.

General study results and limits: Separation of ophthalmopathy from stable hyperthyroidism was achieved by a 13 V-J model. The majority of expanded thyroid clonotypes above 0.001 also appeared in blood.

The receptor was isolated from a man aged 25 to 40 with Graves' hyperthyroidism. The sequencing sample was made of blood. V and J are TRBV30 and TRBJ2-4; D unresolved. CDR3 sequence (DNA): TGTGCCTGGAGTGTATGGATGGCCAAAAACATTCAGTACTTC. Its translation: CAWSVWMAKNIQYF. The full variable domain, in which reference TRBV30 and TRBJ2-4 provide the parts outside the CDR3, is SQTIHQWPATLVQPVGSPLSLECTVEGTSNPNLYWYRQAAGRGLQLLFYSVGIGQISSEVPQNLSASRPQDRQFILSSKKLLLSDSGFYLCAWSVWMAKNIQYFGAGTRLSVL.